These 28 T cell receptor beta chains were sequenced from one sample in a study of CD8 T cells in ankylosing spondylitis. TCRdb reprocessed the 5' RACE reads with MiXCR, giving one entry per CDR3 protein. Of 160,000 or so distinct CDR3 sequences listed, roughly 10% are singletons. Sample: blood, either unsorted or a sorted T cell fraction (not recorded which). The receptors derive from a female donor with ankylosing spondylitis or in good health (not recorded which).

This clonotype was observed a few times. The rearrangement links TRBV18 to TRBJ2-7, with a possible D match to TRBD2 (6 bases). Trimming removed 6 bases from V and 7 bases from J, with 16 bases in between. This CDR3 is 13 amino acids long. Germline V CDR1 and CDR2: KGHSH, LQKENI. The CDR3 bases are TGTGCCAGCTCGCCGGGAGCCCTTATGGAGCAGTACTTC. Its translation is CASSPGALMEQYF.

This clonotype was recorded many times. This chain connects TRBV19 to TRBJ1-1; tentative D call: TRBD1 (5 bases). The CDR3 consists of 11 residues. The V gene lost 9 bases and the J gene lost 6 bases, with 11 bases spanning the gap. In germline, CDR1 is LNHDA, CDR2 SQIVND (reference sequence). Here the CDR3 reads CASLWGAEAFF. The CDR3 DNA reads TGTGCCAGCCTCTGGGGGGCTGAAGCTTTCTTT.

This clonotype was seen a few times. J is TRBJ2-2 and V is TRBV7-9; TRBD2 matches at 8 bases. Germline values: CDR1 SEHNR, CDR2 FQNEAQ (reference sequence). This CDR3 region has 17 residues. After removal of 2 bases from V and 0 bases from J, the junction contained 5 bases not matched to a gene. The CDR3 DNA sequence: TGTGCCAGCAGCTTAACTAGCGGACTCGCGAACACCGGGGAGCTGTTTTTT. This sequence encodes CASSLTSGLANTGELFF.

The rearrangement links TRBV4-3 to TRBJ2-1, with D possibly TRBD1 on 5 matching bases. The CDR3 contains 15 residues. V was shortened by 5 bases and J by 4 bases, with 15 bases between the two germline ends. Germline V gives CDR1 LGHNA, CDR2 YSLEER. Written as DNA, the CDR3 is TGCGCCAGCAGCACAGATCTATACAGGTACAATGAGCAGTTCTTC. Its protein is CASSTDLYRYNEQFF.

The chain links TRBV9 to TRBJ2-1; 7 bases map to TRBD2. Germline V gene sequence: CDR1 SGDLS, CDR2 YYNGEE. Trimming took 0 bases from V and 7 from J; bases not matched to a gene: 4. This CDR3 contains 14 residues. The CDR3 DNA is TGTGCCAGCAGCGTAGCGCTAGCGGATAATGAGCAGTTCTTC. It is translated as CASSVALADNEQFF.

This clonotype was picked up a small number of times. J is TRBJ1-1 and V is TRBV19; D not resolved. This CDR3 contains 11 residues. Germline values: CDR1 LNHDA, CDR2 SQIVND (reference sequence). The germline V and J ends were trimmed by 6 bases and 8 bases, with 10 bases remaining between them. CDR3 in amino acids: CASRVTGEAFF. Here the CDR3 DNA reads TGTGCCAGTAGAGTGACCGGAGAAGCTTTCTTT.

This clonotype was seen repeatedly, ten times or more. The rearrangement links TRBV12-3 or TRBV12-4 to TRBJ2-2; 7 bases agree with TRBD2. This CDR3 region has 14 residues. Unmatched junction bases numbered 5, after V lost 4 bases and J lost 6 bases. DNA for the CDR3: TGTGCCAGCAGTTCAACGACTAGCCCCGGGGAGCTGTTTTTT. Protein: CASSSTTSPGELFF.

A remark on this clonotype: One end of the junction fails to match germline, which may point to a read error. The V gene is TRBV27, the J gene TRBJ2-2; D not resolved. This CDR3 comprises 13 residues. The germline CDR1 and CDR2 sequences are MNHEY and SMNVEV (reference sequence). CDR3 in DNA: TGTGCCAGCTGTTTCCTCAACACCGGGGAGCTGTTTTTT. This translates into CASCFLNTGELFF.

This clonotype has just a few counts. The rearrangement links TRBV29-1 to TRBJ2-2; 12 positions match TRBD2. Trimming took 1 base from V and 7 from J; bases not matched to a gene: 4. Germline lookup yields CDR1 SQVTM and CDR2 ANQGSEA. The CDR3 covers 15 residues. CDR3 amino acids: CSVEGPSGRDGELFF. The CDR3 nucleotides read TGCAGCGTTGAAGGTCCTAGCGGGAGGGACGGGGAGCTGTTTTTT.

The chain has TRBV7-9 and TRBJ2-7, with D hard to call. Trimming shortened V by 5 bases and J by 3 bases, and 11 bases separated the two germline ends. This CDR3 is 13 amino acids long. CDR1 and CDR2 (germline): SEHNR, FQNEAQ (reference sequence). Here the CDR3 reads CASSPGEYYEQYF. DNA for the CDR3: TGTGCCAGCAGCCCCGGAGAGTACTACGAGCAGTACTTC.

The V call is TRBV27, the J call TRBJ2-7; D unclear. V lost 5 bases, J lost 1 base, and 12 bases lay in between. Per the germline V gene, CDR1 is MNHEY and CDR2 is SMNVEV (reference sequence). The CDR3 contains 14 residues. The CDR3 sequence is CASSPRRVSYEQYF. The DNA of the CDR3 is TGTGCCAGCAGTCCCAGACGGGTGTCCTACGAGCAGTACTTC.

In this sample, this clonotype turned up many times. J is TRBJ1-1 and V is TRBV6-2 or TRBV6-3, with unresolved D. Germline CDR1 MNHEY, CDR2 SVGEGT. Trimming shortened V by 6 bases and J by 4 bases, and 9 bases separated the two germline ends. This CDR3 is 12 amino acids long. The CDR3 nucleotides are TGTGCCAGCAGAATTCCAGCCACTGAAGCTTTCTTT. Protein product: CASRIPATEAFF.

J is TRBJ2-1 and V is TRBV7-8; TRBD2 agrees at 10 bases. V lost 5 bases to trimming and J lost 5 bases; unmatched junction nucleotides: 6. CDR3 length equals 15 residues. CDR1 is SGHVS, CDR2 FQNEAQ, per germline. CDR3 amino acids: CASSPLAGEDNEQFF. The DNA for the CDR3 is TGTGCCAGCAGCCCCCTAGCGGGAGAGGACAATGAGCAGTTCTTC.

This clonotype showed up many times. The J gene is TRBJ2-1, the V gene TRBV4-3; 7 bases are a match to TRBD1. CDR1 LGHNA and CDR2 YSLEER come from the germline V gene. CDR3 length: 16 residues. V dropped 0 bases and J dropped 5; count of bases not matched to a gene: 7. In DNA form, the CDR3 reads TGCGCCAGCAGCCAAGATGCGAGACAGGGCAACAATGAGCAGTTCTTC. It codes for CASSQDARQGNNEQFF.

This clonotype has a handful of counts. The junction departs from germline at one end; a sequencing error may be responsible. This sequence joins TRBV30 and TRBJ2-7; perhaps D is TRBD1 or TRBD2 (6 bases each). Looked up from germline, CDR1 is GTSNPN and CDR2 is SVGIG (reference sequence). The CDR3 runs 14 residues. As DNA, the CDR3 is TGTGCCTGGAGTGTACCCCCGGGGGCCTATGAGCAGTACTTC. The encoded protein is CAWSVPPGAYEQYF.

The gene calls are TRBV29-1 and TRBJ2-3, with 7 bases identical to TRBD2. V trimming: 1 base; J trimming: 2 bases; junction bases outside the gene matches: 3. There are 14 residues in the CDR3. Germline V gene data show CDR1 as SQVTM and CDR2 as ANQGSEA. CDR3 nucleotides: TGCAGCGTTGAAGGAGGGACTAACACAGATACGCAGTATTTT. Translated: CSVEGGTNTDTQYF.

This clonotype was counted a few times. The CDR3 coding sequence is TGTGCCAGCGGGGGGTTCCGGGACAGGGCGGACGAGCAGTACTTC. Translation: CASGGFRDRADEQYF. The rearrangement uses TRBV6-2 or TRBV6-3 and TRBJ2-7; TRBD1 matches at 9 bases. CDR1 is MNHEY and CDR2 is SVGEGT in the germline V gene. CDR3 length equals 15 residues. After removal of 8 bases from V and 5 bases from J, the junction contained 13 bases not matched to a gene.

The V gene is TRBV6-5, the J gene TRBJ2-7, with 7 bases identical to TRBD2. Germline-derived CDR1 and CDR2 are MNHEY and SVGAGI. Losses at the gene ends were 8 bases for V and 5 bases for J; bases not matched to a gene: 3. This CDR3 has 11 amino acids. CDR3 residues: CASEAGHEQYF. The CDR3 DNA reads TGTGCCAGCGAAGCGGGACACGAGCAGTACTTC.

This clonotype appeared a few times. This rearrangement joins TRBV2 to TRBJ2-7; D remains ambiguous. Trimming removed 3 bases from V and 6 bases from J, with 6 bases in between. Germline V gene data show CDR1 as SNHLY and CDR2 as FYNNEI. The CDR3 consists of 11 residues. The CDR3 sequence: CASSDGIEQYF. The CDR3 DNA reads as TGTGCCAGCAGTGATGGCATCGAGCAGTACTTC.

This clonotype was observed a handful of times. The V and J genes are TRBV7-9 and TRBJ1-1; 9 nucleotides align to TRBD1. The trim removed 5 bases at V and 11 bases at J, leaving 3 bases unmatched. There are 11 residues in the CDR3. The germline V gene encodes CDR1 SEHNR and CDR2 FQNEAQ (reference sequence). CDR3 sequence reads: CASSPDRGAFF. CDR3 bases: TGTGCCAGCAGCCCGGACAGGGGTGCTTTCTTT.

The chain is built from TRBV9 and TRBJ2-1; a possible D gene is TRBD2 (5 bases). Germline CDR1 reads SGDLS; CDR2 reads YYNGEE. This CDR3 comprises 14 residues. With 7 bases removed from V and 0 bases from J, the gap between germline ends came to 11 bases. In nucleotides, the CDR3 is TGTGCCAGCGAGTCCAGCGGCTCCTACAATGAGCAGTTCTTC. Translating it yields CASESSGSYNEQFF.

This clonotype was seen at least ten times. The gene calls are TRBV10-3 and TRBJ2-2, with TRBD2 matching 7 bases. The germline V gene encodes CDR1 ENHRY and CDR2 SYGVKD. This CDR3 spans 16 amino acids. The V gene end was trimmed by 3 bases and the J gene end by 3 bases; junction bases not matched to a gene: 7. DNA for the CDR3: TGTGCCATCAGTGACGGGGGGTTAAAGGACACCGGGGAGCTGTTTTTT. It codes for CAISDGGLKDTGELFF.

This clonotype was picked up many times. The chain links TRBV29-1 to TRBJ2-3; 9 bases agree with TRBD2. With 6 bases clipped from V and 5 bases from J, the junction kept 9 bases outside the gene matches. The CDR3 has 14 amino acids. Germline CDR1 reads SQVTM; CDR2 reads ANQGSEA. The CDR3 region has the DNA TGCAGCGTGAACGTAGCGGGAGCTGTAGATACGCAGTATTTT. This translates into CSVNVAGAVDTQYF.

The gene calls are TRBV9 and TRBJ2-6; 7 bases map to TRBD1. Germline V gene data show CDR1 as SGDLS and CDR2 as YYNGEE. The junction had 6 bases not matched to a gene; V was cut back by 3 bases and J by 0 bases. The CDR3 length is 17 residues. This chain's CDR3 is CASSGQGNHSGANVLTF. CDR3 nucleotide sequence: TGTGCCAGCAGCGGACAGGGAAACCACTCTGGGGCCAACGTCCTGACTTTC. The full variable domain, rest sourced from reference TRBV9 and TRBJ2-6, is DSGVTQTPKHLITATGQRVTLRCSPRSGDLSVYWYQQSLDQGLQFLIQYYNGEERAKGNILERFSAQQFPDLHSELNLSSLELGDSALYFCASSGQGNHSGANVLTFGAGSRLTVL.

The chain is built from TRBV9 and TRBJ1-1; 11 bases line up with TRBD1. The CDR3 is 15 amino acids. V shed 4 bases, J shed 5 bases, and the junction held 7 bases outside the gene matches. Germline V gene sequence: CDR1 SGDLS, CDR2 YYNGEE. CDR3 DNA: TGTGCCAGCAGCACCGGACAGGGGGCGCGGACTGAAGCTTTCTTT. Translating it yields CASSTGQGARTEAFF.

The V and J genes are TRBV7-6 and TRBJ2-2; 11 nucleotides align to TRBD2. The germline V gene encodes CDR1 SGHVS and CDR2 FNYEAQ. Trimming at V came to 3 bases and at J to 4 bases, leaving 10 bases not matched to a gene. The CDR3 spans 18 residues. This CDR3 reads CASSLGHSGRGPTGELFF. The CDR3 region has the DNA TGTGCCAGCAGCTTGGGGCATAGCGGGAGGGGACCCACCGGGGAGCTGTTTTTT.

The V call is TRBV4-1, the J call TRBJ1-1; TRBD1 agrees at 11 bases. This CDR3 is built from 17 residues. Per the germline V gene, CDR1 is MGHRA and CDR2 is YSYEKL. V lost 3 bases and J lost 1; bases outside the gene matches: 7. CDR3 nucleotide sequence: TGCGCCAGCAGCCACCTGGGACAGGGGGAAACGAACACTGAAGCTTTCTTT. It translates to CASSHLGQGETNTEAFF.

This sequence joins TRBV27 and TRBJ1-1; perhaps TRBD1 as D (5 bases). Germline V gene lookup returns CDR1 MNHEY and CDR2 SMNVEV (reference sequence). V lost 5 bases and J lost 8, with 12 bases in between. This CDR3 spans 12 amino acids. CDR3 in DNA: TGTGCCAGCAGTGGACCAGGGAGCGAAGCTTTCTTT. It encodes CASSGPGSEAFF.